The 10 T cell receptor beta chains below come from one sample, sequenced in a study of T cells in Graves' hyperthyroidism and ophthalmopathy (dated by TCRdb to about 2019). Library preparation was by multiplex PCR. The listed sequencing device is Illumina HiSeq 2000. Amplification of TCR beta CDR3 regions was carried out from RNA transcripts. The first round of RT-PCR for the TCR CDR3 was performed with the HTBI primer set and the Qiagen OneStep RT-PCR kit. Starting from the raw public reads, TCRdb applied fastp trimming at Q25, assembled clones with MiXCR and retained in-frame beta chains. One record per CDR3 amino acid sequence lists the most common genes and DNA. The sample yields 250,000 to 300,000 distinct CDR3 sequences; 12% to 15% were counted once. The top ten constitute 7.9% of the sample. The sequenced material came from blood. Receptor source: a woman in her thirties or forties with Graves' hyperthyroidism.

The chain links TRBV12-3 or TRBV12-4 to TRBJ2-5, with 8 nucleotides matching TRBD1. With 6 bases clipped from V and 5 bases from J, the junction kept 5 bases outside the gene matches. The CDR3 has 13 amino acids. In nucleotides, the CDR3 is TGTGCCAGCAGGTCAACAGGGGGGGAGACCCAGTACTTC. It translates to CASRSTGGETQYF.

As for this clonotype: A much larger clone lies a single base off, so this may be a read error. The chain combines TRBV5-1 with TRBJ2-3; TRBD2 aligns across 8 bases. CDR1 is SGHRS, CDR2 YFSETQ, per germline. The CDR3 is 16 amino acids. CDR3 loop: CTSSLVAGRGTDTQYF. In DNA form, the CDR3 reads TGCACCAGCAGCTTGGTAGCGGGGCGAGGCACAGATACGCAGTATTTT. Complete variable domain (other parts from reference TRBV5-1 and TRBJ2-3): KAGVTQTPRYLIKTRGQQVTLSCSPISGHRSVSWYQQTPGQGLQFLFEYFSETQRNKGNFPGRFSGRQFSNSRSEMNVSTLELGDSALYLCTSSLVAGRGTDTQYFGPGTRLTVL.

V usage is TRBV20-1 and J usage is TRBJ2-4, with TRBD1 identical over 8 bases. Looked up from germline, CDR1 is DFQATT and CDR2 is SNEGSKA (reference sequence). Trimming took 0 bases from V and 6 from J; bases not matched to a gene: 10. CDR3 length: 16 amino acids. CDR3 protein: CSARDQGQGAGNIQYF. The CDR3, as DNA: TGCAGTGCTAGAGATCAGGGCCAGGGGGCGGGAAACATTCAGTACTTC.

Many counts were recorded for this clonotype. J is TRBJ2-7 and V is TRBV12-3 or TRBV12-4; 9 positions agree with TRBD2. Unmatched junction bases numbered 3, after V lost 3 bases and J lost 3 bases. This CDR3 spans 14 amino acids. The CDR3 loop reads CASSFSGSYYEQYF. The CDR3 nucleotides are TGTGCCAGCAGTTTTAGCGGGAGTTACTACGAGCAGTACTTC.

This clonotype was seen at least ten times. The chain recombines TRBV20-1 with TRBJ2-1; D is perhaps TRBD2 (5 bases). Germline CDR1 DFQATT, CDR2 SNEGSKA (reference sequence). Deletions cut 1 base from V and 6 bases from J, with 10 bases between. The CDR3 is made up of 13 amino acids. CDR3 nucleotide sequence: TGCAGTGCTAGAGGAGGACTTCTCAATGAGCAGTTCTTC. Translating it yields CSARGGLLNEQFF.

This clonotype showed up many times. The chain recombines TRBV6-1 with TRBJ1-5; 7 bases fit TRBD1. J lost 2 bases, V lost 6 bases, and 7 bases had no gene match. CDR3 size: 15 residues. Looked up from germline, CDR1 is MNHNS and CDR2 is SASEGT. The CDR3 here is CASSSRGLGNQPQHF. Written as DNA, the CDR3 is TGTGCCAGCAGCAGCAGGGGGTTGGGCAATCAGCCCCAGCATTTT.

V gene TRBV19 combines with J gene TRBJ1-6; maybe TRBD1 (6 bases). The CDR3 is 15 residues long. Germline lookup yields CDR1 LNHDA and CDR2 SQIVND (reference sequence). Trimming shortened V by 6 bases and J by 2 bases, and 11 bases separated the two germline ends. CDR3 bases: TGTGCCAGTAGCGACCGGGACACCTATAATTCACCCCTCCACTTT. Translation: CASSDRDTYNSPLHF.

V and J are TRBV24-1 and TRBJ2-7; no reliable D call. CDR3 length equals 15 residues. V lost 5 bases and J 4 bases, leaving 17 bases between the germline ends. Germline-derived CDR1 and CDR2 are KGHDR and SFDVKD. The CDR3 bases are TGTGCCACCAGTGTTGACCGTGGCAGGTTTTACGAGCAGTACTTC. This codes for CATSVDRGRFYEQYF.

Note on this clonotype: One junction end does not reproduce the germline sequence, and a read error may be involved. The chain combines TRBV2 with TRBJ2-3; D is possibly TRBD1 or TRBD2 (5 bases each). The CDR3 consists of 14 residues. The V gene's germline CDR1 is SNHLY and CDR2 FYNNEI. CDR3 DNA sequence: TGTGCCAGCAGTGAGGGGCTAGCCGGAGATACGCGGTATTTT. It translates to CASSEGLAGDTRYF.

The table lists this clonotype with many counts. The chain combines TRBV27 with TRBJ1-1, with 9 bases fitting TRBD1. The V and J ends lost 8 bases and 3 bases, in that order; junction bases with no gene match: 7. This CDR3 is 14 amino acids long. Germline CDR1 is MNHEY and CDR2 is SMNVEV (reference sequence). CDR3 in amino acids: CASHRRDRDTEAFF. The CDR3 region has the DNA TGTGCCAGCCATCGCCGGGACAGGGACACTGAAGCTTTCTTT.